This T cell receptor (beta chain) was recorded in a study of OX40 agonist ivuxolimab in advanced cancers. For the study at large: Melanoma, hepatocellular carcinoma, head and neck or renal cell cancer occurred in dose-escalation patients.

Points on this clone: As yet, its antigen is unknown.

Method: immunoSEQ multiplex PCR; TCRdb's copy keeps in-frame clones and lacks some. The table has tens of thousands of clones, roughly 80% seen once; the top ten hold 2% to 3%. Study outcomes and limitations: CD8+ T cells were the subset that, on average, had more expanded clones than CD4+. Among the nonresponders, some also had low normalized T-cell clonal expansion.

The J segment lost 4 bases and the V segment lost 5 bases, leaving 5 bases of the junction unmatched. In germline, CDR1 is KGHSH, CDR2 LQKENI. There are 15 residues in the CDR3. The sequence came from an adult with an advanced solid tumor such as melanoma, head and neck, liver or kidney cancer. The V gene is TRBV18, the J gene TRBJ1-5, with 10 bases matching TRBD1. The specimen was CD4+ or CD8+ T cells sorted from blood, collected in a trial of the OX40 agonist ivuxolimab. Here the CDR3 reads CASSSTGGANQPQHF. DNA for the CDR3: TGTGCCAGCTCATCGACAGGGGGCGCAAATCAGCCCCAGCATTTT.